The clone carrying this T cell receptor beta chain appeared a few times. The data belong to a study of shared clonotypes between healthy human individuals. Overall study: The cohort comprised a couple of women and a few men. Their ages spanned 18 to 49 years.

Assay: immunoSEQ multiplex PCR; the TCRdb copy retains only in-frame clones and omits some. The repertoire holds 2,500,000 or so clones, with around 93% as singletons. The CDR3 has 12 residues. The germline gives CDR1 SGHRS, CDR2 YFSETQ. Trimming shortened V by 7 bases and J by 0 bases, and 7 bases separated the two germline ends. Nashville, Tennessee was home to all donors, each a Caucasian adult. This TCR was recovered from a man between 18 and 29 years old in good health. Some clones in this sample may be carry-over from other donors' samples. V and J are TRBV5-1 and TRBJ1-2, with D possibly TRBD1 on 6 matching bases. The sequenced material came from naive CD4+ T cells from PBMCs. This sample's subset: CD45RA+ positively selected. The CDR3 loop reads CASGQTNYGYTF. In nucleotides, the CDR3 is TGCGCCAGCGGACAGACTAACTATGGCTACACCTTC. Full variable domain (missing parts from reference TRBV5-1 and TRBJ1-2): KAGVTQTPRYLIKTRGQQVTLSCSPISGHRSVSWYQQTPGQGLQFLFEYFSETQRNKGNFPGRFSGRQFSNSRSEMNVSTLELGDSALYLCASGQTNYGYTFGSGTRLTVV.